Each of the 25 T cell receptor beta chains below was sequenced from the same sample in a study of response to subunit inactivated influenza vaccine (dated by TCRdb to 2017 to 2018). Libraries came from RT-PCR. This sample was sequenced with an Illumina HiSeq 2500. TCRdb reworked the public reads: Q25 trimming with fastp, MiXCR clone assembly, productive beta chains retained. Identical CDR3 proteins give one entry, which carries the most common genes and DNA. The table for this sample lists 400,000 to 650,000 distinct CDR3 sequences; around 7.7% of them were counted only once. The ten most abundant clones make up less than 15% of the sample. Material: PBMCs from blood, obtained less than 30 months after vaccination. These receptors were obtained from a man aged 50-75 years who received an inactivated influenza vaccine. Donor details come from another sample of the same person, matched by shared clones.

Only a few counts were recorded for this clonotype. J is TRBJ2-7 and V is TRBV12-3 or TRBV12-4; 9 positions agree with TRBD1. J was trimmed by 6 bases and V by 4 bases; bases with no gene match: 10. The CDR3 has 15 amino acids. CDR3 nucleotides: TGTGCCAGCAGTTCAGCCAGACAGGGGGGGCGCGAGCAGTACTTC. This codes for CASSSARQGGREQYF.

In its sample, this clonotype was seen a few times. The genes are TRBV20-1 and TRBJ2-5; 10 bases fit TRBD2. CDR3 length equals 15 residues. The germline CDR1 and CDR2 sequences are DFQATT and SNEGSKA (reference sequence). V lost 1 base to trimming and J lost 2 bases; unmatched junction nucleotides: 4. DNA for the CDR3: TGCAGTGCTAGAGCTAGCGGGGGAATTCAAGAGACCCAGTACTTC. This gives the protein CSARASGGIQETQYF.

Many counts were recorded for this clonotype. The chain has TRBV20-1 and TRBJ1-5, with a possible D match to TRBD1 (5 bases). CDR1 and CDR2 (germline): DFQATT, SNEGSKA (reference sequence). CDR3 length: 17 amino acids. Trimming took off 0 bases at V and 8 bases at J, with 23 bases between the two ends. The CDR3 DNA is TGCAGTGCTAGAGATCTAGAGACAGCGGGTCGAGGAAAGCCCCAGCATTTT. It translates to CSARDLETAGRGKPQHF.

This clonotype was observed a few times. The J gene is TRBJ2-3, the V gene TRBV7-2, with D perhaps matching TRBD2 (6 bases). Trimming removed 4 bases at V and 2 bases at J, with 13 bases between. Germline V gene data show CDR1 as SGHTA and CDR2 as FQGNSA. The CDR3 loop spans 15 amino acids. The CDR3 loop is CASSSPRGTTDTQYF. CDR3 coding DNA: TGTGCCAGCAGCTCGCCCCGGGGGACCACAGATACGCAGTATTTT.

The chain is built from TRBV20-1 and TRBJ2-5; perhaps TRBD2 as D (6 bases). From germline, CDR1 is DFQATT and CDR2 SNEGSKA (reference sequence). Trimming took off 1 base at V and 1 base at J, with 7 bases between the two ends. The CDR3 contains 13 residues. The CDR3 nucleotides are TGCAGTGCTAGAGTACTAGCCCAAGAGACCCAGTACTTC. It encodes CSARVLAQETQYF.

Ten or more counts support this clonotype. The V gene is TRBV7-8, the J gene TRBJ2-2; no firm D call. The CDR3 sequence is 14 residues long. Trimming left V 3 bases short and J 4 bases short, with 9 bases between. Germline values: CDR1 SGHVS, CDR2 FQNEAQ. CDR3 bases: TGTGCCAGCAGCTTTCGTATGGGCACCGGGGAGCTGTTTTTT. Residues: CASSFRMGTGELFF. Looking up the rest from reference TRBV7-8 and TRBJ2-2 gives the full variable domain: GAGVSQSPRYKVAKRGQDVALRCDPISGHVSLFWYQQALGQGPEFLTYFQNEAQLDKSGLPSDRFFAERPEGSVSTLKIQRTQQEDSAVYLCASSFRMGTGELFFGEGSRLTVL.

This sequence joins TRBV28 and TRBJ2-5; the D is unclear. The ends were cut back, 5 bases at V and 4 bases at J, with 11 bases in the middle. The CDR3 has 13 amino acids. Germline lookup yields CDR1 MDHEN and CDR2 SYDVKM. In DNA form, the CDR3 reads TGTGCCAGCAGTGCCCCGGGTCGAGAGACCCAGTACTTC. This encodes CASSAPGRETQYF.

This clonotype was recorded at least ten times. This chain uses TRBV4-3 with TRBJ2-7, with D unresolved. V lost 1 base and J lost 3, with 10 bases in between. The length of the CDR3 is 14 residues. Germline CDR1 reads LGHNA; CDR2 reads YSLEER. The DNA of the CDR3 is TGCGCCAGCAGCCAAGGGACCGATTTCTACGAGCAGTACTTC. Translation: CASSQGTDFYEQYF.

This clonotype was recorded a few times. J is TRBJ1-1 and V is TRBV5-1, with D tentatively TRBD1 (6 bases). CDR3 length: 15 amino acids. V was shortened by 0 bases and J by 1 base, with 10 bases between the two germline ends. CDR1 and CDR2 from the germline V gene are SGHRS and YFSETQ. CDR3 region: CASSLVAGANTEAFF. The DNA of the CDR3 is TGCGCCAGCAGCTTGGTGGCAGGGGCGAACACTGAAGCTTTCTTT.

This clonotype was recorded a few times. The V and J genes are TRBV12-3 or TRBV12-4 and TRBJ2-7; D is possibly TRBD1 or TRBD2 (5 bases each). V lost 5 bases and J lost 7, with 15 bases in between. This CDR3 is built from 13 residues. This CDR3 reads CASSGGGFWEQYF. Written as DNA, the CDR3 is TGTGCCAGCAGTGGGGGTGGTTTTTGGGAGCAGTACTTC.

This clonotype was seen ten or more times. CDR3 sequence (DNA): TGTGCCAGCAGTCCTCAGTACTTGACATGGGACTACGAGCAGTACTTC. As protein: CASSPQYLTWDYEQYF. The J gene is TRBJ2-7, the V gene TRBV14; no reliable D call. The germline V and J ends were trimmed by 6 bases and 3 bases, with 21 bases remaining between them. This CDR3 comprises 16 residues. CDR1 SGHDN and CDR2 FVKESK come from the germline V gene. Together with reference TRBV14 and TRBJ2-7, the CDR3 gives the full variable domain: EAGVTQFPSHSVIEKGQTVTLRCDPISGHDNLYWYRRVMGKEIKFLLHFVKESKQDESGMPNNRFLAERTGGTYSTLKVQPAELEDSGVYFCASSPQYLTWDYEQYFGPGTRLTVT.

This clonotype was seen many times. DNA of the CDR3: TGTGCCAGCAGCGTAGCACAGTACAATGAGCAGTTCTTC. It translates to CASSVAQYNEQFF. The chain is built from TRBV9 and TRBJ2-1; D ambiguous. Germline-derived CDR1 and CDR2 are SGDLS and YYNGEE. V dropped 0 bases and J dropped 4 bases, with 5 bases sitting between them. The CDR3 is 13 amino acids.

The sample holds many counts of this clonotype. The CDR3 DNA follows: TGTGCCAGCAGTCCCCACCGGGCGGGTTGGGAGCAGTACTTC. Its protein product is CASSPHRAGWEQYF. This chain connects TRBV6-1 to TRBJ2-7; maybe TRBD2 (5 bases). The CDR3 has 14 amino acids. CDR1 MNHNS and CDR2 SASEGT come from the germline V gene. V gave up 5 bases and J gave up 7 bases, with 18 bases separating them.

This clonotype was observed a handful of times. Written as DNA, the CDR3 is TGTGCCAGCAGTGAAAGTCGCCGTGGCTTCTTC. It codes for CASSESRRGFF. The chain is built from TRBV6-1 and TRBJ2-1; D unclear. V shed 2 bases and J shed 16 bases, with 12 bases lying between them. From germline, CDR1 is MNHNS and CDR2 SASEGT. This CDR3 is built from 11 residues.

This clonotype showed up just a few times. This chain connects TRBV20-1 to TRBJ2-1; D may be TRBD1 (5 bases). V gave up 3 bases and J gave up 7 bases, with 16 bases separating them. The V gene's germline CDR1 is DFQATT and CDR2 SNEGSKA (reference sequence). The CDR3 sequence is 14 residues long. In DNA form, the CDR3 reads TGCAGTGCTAGCGCAGGGAATCTTTGGAATGAGCAGTTCTTC. This codes for CSASAGNLWNEQFF.

The J gene is TRBJ2-7, the V gene TRBV12-2; the D call of TRBD1 is as the table states it, not checked on the DNA. TRBV12-2 is described as a pseudogene. The CDR3 covers 15 residues. CDR3 sequence reads: CASRSRQDFSYEQYF. For the CDR3, the DNA is TGTGCAAGTCGCTCCCGACAGGATTTCTCCTACGAGCAGTACTTC.

The chain combines TRBV20-1 with TRBJ2-1, with D perhaps being TRBD1 or TRBD2 (6 bases each). The ends were cut back, 6 bases at V and 7 bases at J, with 19 bases in the middle. From germline, CDR1 is DFQATT and CDR2 SNEGSKA (reference sequence). This CDR3 has 14 amino acids. CDR3 residues: CSAERGAPENEQFF. The CDR3 DNA reads as TGCAGTGCCGAAAGGGGGGCCCCTGAGAATGAGCAGTTCTTC.

J is TRBJ1-3 and V is TRBV7-2; D possibly corresponds to TRBD1 (6 bases). CDR1 is SGHTA and CDR2 is FQGNSA in the germline V gene. CDR3 length: 14 amino acids. Trimming took 8 bases from V and 1 from J, leaving 12 bases between them. DNA of the CDR3: TGTGCCAGCGCGAACAGGGCTTCTGGAAACACCATATATTTT. It codes for CASANRASGNTIYF.

The chain combines TRBV7-8 with TRBJ1-5; tentatively, D is TRBD1 (5 bases). CDR1 is SGHVS, CDR2 FQNEAQ, per germline. The CDR3 loop spans 16 amino acids. V was trimmed by 5 bases and J by 5 bases, leaving 19 bases between them. The CDR3 spells CASSPLSGRMYQPQHF. As DNA, the CDR3 is TGTGCCAGCAGCCCCTTATCGGGACGGATGTATCAGCCCCAGCATTTT.

This clonotype was detected a few times. The chain is built from TRBV29-1 and TRBJ2-7; D is possibly TRBD2 (5 bases). The V and J ends lost 5 bases and 7 bases respectively, with 12 bases between them. The germline gives CDR1 SQVTM, CDR2 ANQGSEA. CDR3 size: 11 residues. The CDR3 bases are TGCAGCGTTCTGAGGGCCGGGGAGCAGTACTTC. Amino acid sequence: CSVLRAGEQYF.

This clonotype was seen only a few times. The chain couples TRBV5-1 to TRBJ2-4; a possible D gene is TRBD2 (7 bases). Looked up from germline, CDR1 is SGHRS and CDR2 is YFSETQ. The V and J ends lost 4 bases and 9 bases respectively, with 14 bases between them. This CDR3 is 13 amino acids long. In DNA, the CDR3 is TGCGCCAGCAGCCTCAGGGAGGGGGGCATTCAGTACTTC. Its translation: CASSLREGGIQYF.

The chain combines TRBV7-2 with TRBJ1-3; D is unclear. Between the trimmed V and J ends, which lost 4 bases and 4 bases, there was a span of 14 bases. The CDR3 length is 15 residues. CDR1 and CDR2 (germline): SGHTA, FQGNSA. The CDR3 DNA reads TGTGCCAGCAGCTCCCTCAGTGGCTCCGGAAACACCATATATTTT. This sequence encodes CASSSLSGSGNTIYF.

V and J are TRBV20-1 and TRBJ2-1; unclear D gene. Germline CDR1 reads DFQATT; CDR2 reads SNEGSKA (reference sequence). CDR3 length equals 15 residues. The V and J ends lost 0 bases and 6 bases respectively, with 15 bases between them. The CDR3 sequence: CSARDRWGWVNEQFF. The CDR3 DNA sequence: TGCAGTGCTAGAGATCGGTGGGGTTGGGTCAATGAGCAGTTCTTC.

This clonotype came up many times. The genes are TRBV6-5 and TRBJ1-1; no firm D call. The germline V and J ends were trimmed by 2 bases and 1 base, with 5 bases remaining between them. CDR1 MNHEY and CDR2 SVGAGI come from the germline V gene. CDR3 size: 13 residues. The CDR3 here is CASSYGGNTEAFF. The CDR3, as DNA: TGTGCCAGCAGTTACGGCGGGAACACTGAAGCTTTCTTT.

The chain joins TRBV14 to TRBJ1-1; maybe TRBD1 (5 bases). The V and J ends lost 4 bases and 4 bases respectively, with 10 bases between them. This CDR3 has 13 amino acids. Germline CDR1 and CDR2: SGHDN and FVKESK. This chain's CDR3 is CASSPGTFTEAFF. The CDR3 region has the DNA TGTGCCAGCAGCCCCGGGACTTTCACTGAAGCTTTCTTT.